This T cell receptor beta chain was sequenced for a study of T-cell memory formation after mild COVID-19. TCRdb analysed the 5' RACE reads with MiXCR anew, one entry per CDR3 protein. The table includes hundreds of thousands of distinct CDR3 sequences, 16% detected once. CDR1 is SGHTA, CDR2 FQGNSA, per germline. V dropped 2 bases and J dropped 6; count of bases not matched to a gene: 6. The CDR3 is 15 amino acids. This clonotype was counted between two and nine times. This clonotype originated in a young man who had mild COVID-19 (a few samples of this study predate the infection). Cell type and time point are not known. This chain uses TRBV7-2 with TRBJ2-1; 8 nucleotides align to TRBD1. Sequencing was done on a sample of PBMCs or a T cell subset sorted from them (not recorded which). Written as DNA, the CDR3 is TGTGCCAGCAGCTTACGACGGACAGGGCTCAATGAGCAGTTCTTC. As protein: CASSLRRTGLNEQFF.